Listed below are T cell receptor beta chains from one sample, sequenced in a study of glioma-infiltrating T cells. One entry per CDR3 protein, called by TCRdb with MiXCR from the multiplex PCR reads. This sample carries about 140,000 distinct CDR3 sequences, about 39% of them seen once, and the ten largest clones take around 18%. Sample: glioma tissue, nonneoplastic brain tissue, or PBMCs (not recorded which). These receptors were obtained from a human donor with low-grade glioma or glioblastoma, undergoing nonglioma brain surgery, or in good health (not recorded which). Both conserved end residues are part of each CDR3. Fields, in order: clone size, V gene, D gene, J gene, CDR3 protein, CDR3 DNA. A D gene is named only where the DNA matches it firmly. Clone sizes are given selectively: once, few, many, or a class where the clone is expanded.

>NA|TRBV3-1|NA|TRBJ2-7
CASSQGMGEQYF
TGTGCCAGCAGCCAAGGGATGGGGGAGCAGTACTTC
>NA|TRBV6-1|NA|TRBJ2-6
CASLRDMRYTGANVLTF
TGTGCCAGCCTCCGGGACATGAGGTACACTGGGGCCAACGTCCTGACTTTC
>many|TRBV20-1|NA|TRBJ1-2
CSARDRAYGYTF
TGCAGTGCTAGAGATCGGGCCTATGGCTACACCTTC
>NA|TRBV7-2|TRBD2|TRBJ2-7
CASSLDSSGSYEQYF
TGTGCCAGCAGCTTAGACTCTAGCGGTTCCTACGAGCAGTACTTC
>NA|TRBV6-1|TRBD1|TRBJ1-1
CATSRDSGKTEAFF
TGTGCCACCTCAAGGGACAGCGGCAAAACTGAAGCTTTCTTT
>NA|TRBV27|TRBD2|TRBJ2-1
CASSSLAGELPREQFF
TGTGCCAGCAGTTCGCTAGCGGGAGAGCTCCCCAGGGAGCAGTTCTTC
>NA|TRBV11-2|NA|TRBJ1-1
CDSSPNRVGGAFF
TGTGACAGCAGCCCGAACAGGGTCGGGGGAGCTTTCTTT
>few|TRBV27|NA|TRBJ1-6
CASKDLGDSPLHF
TGTGCCAGCAAGGACCTAGGGGATTCACCCCTCCACTTT
>NA|TRBV27|TRBD1|TRBJ2-5
CASSSGQGAGETQYF
TGTGCCAGCAGTTCGGGACAGGGGGCTGGGGAGACCCAGTACTTC
>few|TRBV7-2|NA|TRBJ2-1
CASRDTGTYSQGSYNEQFF
TGTGCCAGCAGAGATACCGGGACATACTCACAAGGTTCCTACAATGAGCAGTTCTTC
>NA|TRBV20-1|TRBD2|TRBJ2-7
CSAQLAGGTYEQYF
TGCAGTGCCCAACTAGCGGGAGGAACCTACGAGCAGTACTTC
>NA|TRBV28|TRBD1|TRBJ2-7
CASTYTGTVFNEQYF
TGTGCCAGCACCTATACCGGGACAGTATTCAACGAGCAGTACTTC
>NA|TRBV6-1|TRBD2|TRBJ2-3
CASGTSPTDTQYF
TGTGCCAGCGGGACTAGTCCCACAGATACGCAGTATTTT
>few|TRBV20-1|TRBD2|TRBJ2-1
CSARDLVKREGRDEQFF
TGCAGTGCTAGAGATCTCGTGAAGCGGGAGGGCCGGGATGAGCAGTTCTTC
>few|TRBV20-1|NA|TRBJ2-7
CSATPLTTYEQYF
TGCAGTGCTACCCCCCTGACTACCTACGAGCAGTACTTC
>NA|TRBV14|NA|TRBJ2-1
CASSQERTNTYNEKFF
TGTGCCAGCAGCCAAGAACGGACAAATACCTACAATGAGAAGTTCTTC
>few|TRBV15|NA|TRBJ1-4
CATSRDSTNEKLFF
TGTGCCACCAGCAGGGACTCAACTAATGAAAAACTGTTTTTT